These 30 T cell receptor beta chains share one sample of origin, sequenced in a study of technical replicates of blood from a handful of donors. Some clones are missing from TCRdb's copy, which holds only in-frame ones; the method was immunoSEQ multiplex PCR. The sample lists almost 85,000 clones, roughly 97% occurring once. Sequenced: T cells isolated from PBMCs. The receptors were gathered from a human donor in good health.

This sequence joins TRBV28 and TRBJ1-5; no firm D call. This CDR3 comprises 11 residues. V lost 6 bases and J 9 bases, leaving 9 bases between the germline ends. Germline-derived CDR1 and CDR2 are MDHEN and SYDVKM. The CDR3: CASSPRGPQHF. The CDR3 bases are TGTGCCAGCAGCCCCCGGGGGCCCCAGCATTTT.

The V gene is TRBV5-1, the J gene TRBJ1-6; perhaps TRBD1 as D (6 bases). V gave up 0 bases and J gave up 8 bases, with 15 bases separating them. CDR1 and CDR2 from the germline V gene are SGHRS and YFSETQ. The CDR3 totals 16 residues. The CDR3, as DNA: TGCGCCAGCAGCTTGGGATTCGAAGGGGGGGATTCACCCCTCCACTTT. Encoded protein: CASSLGFEGGDSPLHF. Full variable domain (rest looked up from reference TRBV5-1 and TRBJ1-6): KAGVTQTPRYLIKTRGQQVTLSCSPISGHRSVSWYQQTPGQGLQFLFEYFSETQRNKGNFPGRFSGRQFSNSRSEMNVSTLELGDSALYLCASSLGFEGGDSPLHFGNGTRLTVT.

This clone was observed a single time. The V gene is TRBV28, the J gene TRBJ2-7; 7 nucleotides line up with TRBD2. The V segment lost 3 bases and the J segment 5 bases; nucleotides outside the gene matches: 13. Germline CDR1 reads MDHEN; CDR2 reads SYDVKM. CDR3 length: 16 residues. The chain's CDR3 is CASSFITSGRADEQYF. The CDR3 region has the DNA TGTGCCAGCAGTTTCATCACTTCTGGGAGGGCCGACGAGCAGTACTTC. Drawing the rest from reference TRBV28 and TRBJ2-7, the complete variable domain is DVKVTQSSRYLVKRTGEKVFLECVQDMDHENMFWYRQDPGLGLRLIYFSYDVKMKEKGDIPEGYSVSREKKERFSLILESASTNQTSMYLCASSFITSGRADEQYFGPGTRLTVT.

The rearrangement uses TRBV28 and TRBJ2-7; no definite D call. Trimming stripped 2 bases from V and 4 bases from J, with 6 bases between. Germline CDR1 MDHEN, CDR2 SYDVKM. The CDR3 length is 12 residues. CDR3 DNA sequence: TGTGCCAGCAGTTTAAATCGGTACGAGCAGTACTTC. Its translation is CASSLNRYEQYF.

The chain has TRBV9 and TRBJ2-7, with 7 bases matching TRBD2. The V segment lost 1 base and the J segment 7 bases; nucleotides outside the gene matches: 11. The CDR3 has 15 amino acids. CDR1 is SGDLS and CDR2 is YYNGEE in the germline V gene. The CDR3 DNA reads as TGTGCCAGCAGCGTATTCGAGGGAGGGCCCGGGGAGCAGTACTTC. Encoded protein: CASSVFEGGPGEQYF.

V gene TRBV10-3 combines with J gene TRBJ1-5, with a weak D call TRBD1 (6 bases). Germline CDR1 is ENHRY and CDR2 is SYGVKD. This CDR3 is 14 amino acids long. With 10 bases removed from V and 5 bases from J, the gap between germline ends came to 18 bases. CDR3 loop: CATQEQGGHQPQHF. The CDR3 nucleotides are TGTGCCACTCAGGAACAGGGTGGCCATCAGCCCCAGCATTTT.

The V gene is TRBV19, the J gene TRBJ1-1; the D gene is possibly TRBD1 (6 bases). With 5 bases removed from V and 1 base from J, the gap between germline ends came to 11 bases. CDR3 length: 14 amino acids. The germline gives CDR1 LNHDA, CDR2 SQIVND (reference sequence). This chain's CDR3 is CASSLRGSNTEAFF. The CDR3, as DNA: TGTGCCAGTAGTCTAAGGGGGTCGAACACTGAAGCTTTCTTT.

The rearrangement uses TRBV5-1 and TRBJ2-1, with TRBD2 matching over 7 bases. The germline CDR1 and CDR2 sequences are SGHRS and YFSETQ. V lost 0 bases and J lost 8; bases outside the gene matches: 11. This CDR3 is 16 amino acids long. The CDR3 DNA reads as TGCGCCAGCAGCTTGGAGCGGGGCCGTAACAATGATGAGCAGTTCTTC. Translating it yields CASSLERGRNNDEQFF.

The V and J genes are TRBV2 and TRBJ2-5; 7 bases are shared with TRBD2. Germline-derived CDR1 and CDR2 are SNHLY and FYNNEI. The CDR3 contains 15 residues. The trim removed 8 bases at V and 1 base at J, leaving 10 bases unmatched. Here the CDR3 reads CASATRGGVQETQYF. In DNA, the CDR3 is TGTGCCAGCGCAACAAGGGGAGGGGTCCAAGAGACCCAGTACTTC.

V gene TRBV11-3 combines with J gene TRBJ2-7; 8 positions agree with TRBD1. Germline V gives CDR1 SGHNT, CDR2 YENEEA. Unmatched junction bases numbered 6, after V lost 3 bases and J lost 2 bases. This CDR3 is 15 amino acids long. In DNA, the CDR3 is TGTGCCAGCAGCTTCGACAGGGGACGGACCTACGAGCAGTACTTC. Its protein is CASSFDRGRTYEQYF.

The J gene is TRBJ1-1, the V gene TRBV28; no clear D gene. There are 14 residues in the CDR3. Deletions cut 3 bases from V and 10 bases from J, with 18 bases between. CDR1 and CDR2 from the germline V gene are MDHEN and SYDVKM. CDR3 DNA sequence: TGTGCCAGCAGTTTTCAAGTAGCAGCCGATCCAGCTTTCTTT. Encoded protein: CASSFQVAADPAFF.

CDR3: CASGQGANTGELFF. As DNA, the CDR3 is TGTGCCAGTGGACAGGGTGCGAACACCGGGGAGCTGTTTTTT. The chain has TRBV19 and TRBJ2-2, with 8 bases aligning to TRBD1. J gave up 0 bases and V 8 bases, and 2 bases lay outside the gene matches. Germline V gene sequence: CDR1 LNHDA, CDR2 SQIVND (reference sequence). The CDR3 covers 14 residues.

The chain is built from TRBV27 and TRBJ2-1, with TRBD2 as a possible D gene (6 bases). The CDR3 runs to 14 residues. The V and J ends lost 8 bases and 5 bases respectively, with 16 bases between them. Germline CDR1 and CDR2: MNHEY and SMNVEV (reference sequence). CDR3 loop: CASGWTILNNEQFF. The CDR3 DNA reads TGTGCCAGCGGTTGGACTATTCTTAACAATGAGCAGTTCTTC.

This chain connects TRBV11-3 to TRBJ1-6, with D unclear. Germline CDR1 and CDR2: SGHNT and YENEEA. The CDR3 length is 13 residues. V gave up 2 bases and J gave up 8 bases, with 7 bases separating them. In nucleotides, the CDR3 is TGTGCCAGCAGCTTACCCGGTCATTCACCCCTCCACTTT. Amino acids: CASSLPGHSPLHF.

This clone was observed a single time. V gene TRBV27 combines with J gene TRBJ1-5, with D unresolved. V was cut by 3 bases and J by 3 bases, with 12 bases left in between. This CDR3 has 15 residues. Germline-derived CDR1 and CDR2 are MNHEY and SMNVEV (reference sequence). The CDR3 DNA reads TGTGCCAGCAGTTTCAGGCAGGCCTTCAATCAGCCCCAGCATTTT. Amino acid sequence: CASSFRQAFNQPQHF.

The gene calls are TRBV27 and TRBJ2-1, with TRBD2 identical over 11 bases. The trim removed 2 bases at V and 5 bases at J, leaving 5 bases unmatched. Germline CDR1 and CDR2: MNHEY and SMNVEV (reference sequence). The CDR3 consists of 16 residues. CDR3 coding DNA: TGTGCCAGCAGTTTAAGAACTAGCGGGGGTAACAATGAGCAGTTCTTC. Its protein is CASSLRTSGGNNEQFF.

This chain links TRBV19 with TRBJ1-1, with TRBD1 identical over 11 bases. The V gene end was trimmed by 2 bases and the J gene end by 11 bases; junction bases not matched to a gene: 7. Germline loops: CDR1 LNHDA, CDR2 SQIVND (reference sequence). This CDR3 contains 14 residues. Here the CDR3 DNA reads TGTGCCAGTAGTATACCGGGACAGGGGGTCGGCGCTTTCTTT. Encoded protein: CASSIPGQGVGAFF.

This chain links TRBV6-5 with TRBJ2-5; 9 positions match TRBD1. The CDR3 extends over 13 amino acids. Trimming took 6 bases from V and 5 from J; bases not matched to a gene: 4. Germline loops: CDR1 MNHEY, CDR2 SVGAGI. The CDR3 nucleotides read TGTGCCAGCAGGAGGACAGGGGATGAGACCCAGTACTTC. It yields the protein CASRRTGDETQYF.

The chain couples TRBV11-2 to TRBJ2-7; the D is unclear. The CDR3 runs 13 residues. The V gene's germline CDR1 is SGHAT and CDR2 FQNNGV. V was pared by 1 base and J by 4 bases, with 8 bases between. The CDR3 reads CASSLGLIYEQYF. As DNA, the CDR3 is TGTGCCAGCAGCTTAGGACTGATTTACGAGCAGTACTTC.

This chain links TRBV9 with TRBJ2-3, with D possibly TRBD2 on 6 matching bases. CDR3 length: 15 amino acids. V was pared by 4 bases and J by 0 bases, with 12 bases between. Germline CDR1 SGDLS, CDR2 YYNGEE. CDR3 residues: CASSSGRGSTDTQYF. CDR3 bases: TGTGCCAGCAGCTCGGGCCGGGGGAGCACAGATACGCAGTATTTT. Together with reference TRBV9 and TRBJ2-3, the CDR3 gives the full variable domain: DSGVTQTPKHLITATGQRVTLRCSPRSGDLSVYWYQQSLDQGLQFLIQYYNGEERAKGNILERFSAQQFPDLHSELNLSSLELGDSALYFCASSSGRGSTDTQYFGPGTRLTVL.

The V and J genes are TRBV7-9 and TRBJ2-1; possibly TRBD2 for D (6 bases). CDR3 length: 17 amino acids. Germline V gives CDR1 SEHNR, CDR2 FQNEAQ (reference sequence). Trimming took 4 bases from V and 0 from J, leaving 16 bases between them. CDR3 in amino acids: CASSYRVRRVSYNEQFF. Written as DNA, the CDR3 is TGTGCCAGCAGCTACCGTGTGCGGAGGGTCTCCTACAATGAGCAGTTCTTC. Based on the CDR3 plus reference TRBV7-9 and TRBJ2-1, the full variable domain is DTGVSQNPRHKITKRGQNVTFRCDPISEHNRLYWYRQTLGQGPEFLTYFQNEAQLEKSRLLSDRFSAERPKGSFSTLEIQRTEQGDSAMYLCASSYRVRRVSYNEQFFGPGTRLTVL.

The rearrangement uses TRBV11-2 and TRBJ2-5; weak D call: TRBD2 (6 bases). CDR3 length: 15 residues. Germline CDR1 SGHAT, CDR2 FQNNGV. Trimming removed 5 bases at V and 3 bases at J, with 16 bases between. The CDR3 sequence: CASSAGLVVKETQYF. CDR3 bases: TGTGCCAGCAGCGCGGGGCTTGTAGTGAAAGAGACCCAGTACTTC.

The chain has TRBV18 and TRBJ2-4; 8 nucleotides agree with TRBD2. The CDR3 sequence is 13 residues long. CDR1 KGHSH and CDR2 LQKENI come from the germline V gene. V shed 2 bases, J shed 15 bases, and the junction held 9 bases outside the gene matches. This chain's CDR3 is CASSPGTSISRYF. The CDR3 DNA sequence: TGTGCCAGCTCACCAGGGACTAGTATCTCGAGGTACTTC.

The chain recombines TRBV9 with TRBJ2-5, with D possibly matching TRBD1 (5 bases). There are 14 residues in the CDR3. Between the trimmed V and J ends, which lost 0 bases and 1 base, there was a span of 7 bases. Germline-derived CDR1 and CDR2 are SGDLS and YYNGEE. The CDR3 bases are TGTGCCAGCAGCGTAGAAGGGGTCCAAGAGACCCAGTACTTC. It translates to CASSVEGVQETQYF.

V is TRBV7-9 and J is TRBJ2-1, with D unclear. Trimming stripped 9 bases from V and 7 bases from J, with 22 bases between. Looked up from germline, CDR1 is SEHNR and CDR2 is FQNEAQ (reference sequence). CDR3 length: 15 residues. The CDR3 loop is CASLMGLSVKNEQFF. For the CDR3, the DNA is TGTGCCAGTCTCATGGGCCTTTCAGTGAAGAATGAGCAGTTCTTC.

This chain connects TRBV11-2 to TRBJ2-5; 7 bases map to TRBD2. Looked up from germline, CDR1 is SGHAT and CDR2 is FQNNGV. Losses at the gene ends were 1 base for V and 1 base for J; bases not matched to a gene: 0. The CDR3 has 14 amino acids. The CDR3 DNA is TGTGCCAGCAGCTTAGGCGGGGGCCAAGAGACCCAGTACTTC. It encodes CASSLGGGQETQYF.

The chain joins TRBV5-4 to TRBJ1-2; D is ambiguous. The CDR3 consists of 14 residues. V was clipped by 0 bases and J by 6 bases, with 12 bases between them. Germline V lookup: CDR1 SGHNT, CDR2 YYREEE (reference sequence). The CDR3 spells CASSLEYTGDGYTF. The CDR3 coding sequence is TGTGCCAGCAGCTTGGAATACACGGGTGATGGCTACACCTTC.

This chain connects TRBV4-1 to TRBJ2-1, with 7 bases lining up with TRBD2. Germline assignment: CDR1 MGHRA and CDR2 YSYEKL. J lost 6 bases, V lost 7 bases, and 9 bases had no gene match. This CDR3 region has 14 residues. The chain's CDR3 is CASTVSGVGNEQFF. The CDR3 DNA reads TGCGCCAGCACGGTGAGCGGGGTCGGCAATGAGCAGTTCTTC.

This chain links TRBV6-4 with TRBJ1-1; the D gene is possibly TRBD1 (5 bases). Trimming shortened V by 0 bases and J by 1 base, and 9 bases separated the two germline ends. Germline V gives CDR1 MRHNA, CDR2 SNTAGT. This CDR3 region has 15 residues. The CDR3 here is CASSDSYGGNTEAFF. CDR3 bases: TGTGCCAGCAGTGACTCGTACGGGGGGAACACTGAAGCTTTCTTT.

The J gene is TRBJ1-2, the V gene TRBV6-5, with 9 nucleotides matching TRBD1. The CDR3 is 14 amino acids. In germline, CDR1 is MNHEY, CDR2 SVGAGI. J was trimmed by 4 bases and V by 6 bases; bases with no gene match: 6. The CDR3 nucleotides are TGTGCCAGCAGGCCGGGACAGGGACTCTATGGCTACACCTTC. Protein sequence: CASRPGQGLYGYTF.